One sample yielded the 14 T cell receptor beta chains listed below, sequenced in a study of blood T cell repertoires in COVID-19. Clones were read by immunoSEQ multiplex PCR, and TCRdb kept only the in-frame ones, dropping some. Altogether roughly 200,000 clones are present, approximately 85% being singletons, with the ten largest covering 6.2%. Specimen: PBMCs or T cells enriched from blood (not recorded which). These receptors were obtained from a man aged 35-49 years who had recovered from COVID-19.

The chain carries TRBV5-1 and TRBJ1-1; the match to TRBD1 covers 9 bases. The CDR3 is 15 amino acids. Per the germline V gene, CDR1 is SGHRS and CDR2 is YFSETQ. With V trimmed by 2 bases and J by 1 base, 3 bases remained unmatched. The CDR3, as DNA: TGCGCCAGCAGCTTCCAGACAGGGGGGAACACTGAAGCTTTCTTT. Translated: CASSFQTGGNTEAFF. Full variable domain (missing parts from reference TRBV5-1 and TRBJ1-1): KAGVTQTPRYLIKTRGQQVTLSCSPISGHRSVSWYQQTPGQGLQFLFEYFSETQRNKGNFPGRFSGRQFSNSRSEMNVSTLELGDSALYLCASSFQTGGNTEAFFGQGTRLTVV.

This chain's CDR3 is CASSLSGRASYEQYF. For the CDR3, the DNA is TGTGCCAGCAGTCTCAGCGGGAGGGCCTCCTACGAGCAGTACTTC. This rearrangement joins TRBV27 to TRBJ2-7; 10 bases are a match to TRBD2. Trimming cost V 5 bases and J 0 bases; bases outside gene matches: 4. The CDR3 spans 15 residues. Germline lookup yields CDR1 MNHEY and CDR2 SMNVEV (reference sequence).

This clone was counted once. The gene calls are TRBV30 and TRBJ1-2; 7 bases map to TRBD1. The germline V gene encodes CDR1 GTSNPN and CDR2 SVGIG (reference sequence). Losses at the gene ends were 5 bases for V and 4 bases for J; bases not matched to a gene: 4. CDR3 length equals 12 residues. The CDR3: CAWVGGVYGYTF. Written as DNA, the CDR3 is TGTGCCTGGGTAGGGGGCGTCTATGGCTACACCTTC.

The rearrangement uses TRBV5-1 and TRBJ1-1, with D maybe TRBD1 (6 bases). Trimming shortened V by 7 bases and J by 0 bases, and 7 bases separated the two germline ends. CDR1 and CDR2 from the germline V gene are SGHRS and YFSETQ. The CDR3 totals 12 residues. CDR3 loop: CASGGLNTEAFF. CDR3 nucleotide sequence: TGCGCCAGCGGGGGCCTGAACACTGAAGCTTTCTTT.

This clone was seen a handful of times. The chain employs TRBV19 and TRBJ1-1; 7 nucleotides line up with TRBD1. There are 15 residues in the CDR3. Looked up from germline, CDR1 is LNHDA and CDR2 is SQIVND (reference sequence). With 3 bases clipped from V and 1 base from J, the junction kept 5 bases outside the gene matches. The CDR3 nucleotides are TGTGCCAGTAGTATTACAGGGGTCAAGAACACTGAAGCTTTCTTT. Translation: CASSITGVKNTEAFF.

The chain carries TRBV5-6 and TRBJ2-5; 8 nucleotides match TRBD2. CDR1 and CDR2 (germline): SGHDT, YYEEEE. This CDR3 is built from 15 residues. V dropped 2 bases and J dropped 2; count of bases not matched to a gene: 5. CDR3 loop: CASSFPSSGQETQYF. DNA of the CDR3: TGTGCCAGCAGCTTCCCCTCTAGCGGGCAAGAGACCCAGTACTTC.

This chain connects TRBV12-3 or TRBV12-4 to TRBJ1-1; tentatively, D is TRBD1 (6 bases). The V end lost 5 bases, the J end lost 11 bases, and 18 bases lay between the germline ends. The CDR3 covers 13 residues. CDR3 DNA sequence: TGTGCCAGCAGTCCCTCAGGGGAATTGCTGGCTTTCTTT. Encoded protein: CASSPSGELLAFF.

The J gene is TRBJ2-1, the V gene TRBV5-6; tentative D call: TRBD2 (6 bases). V was clipped by 4 bases and J by 0 bases, with 11 bases between them. The CDR3 is 15 amino acids. The germline V gene has CDR1 SGHDT and CDR2 YYEEEE. CDR3 region: CASSRTGVSYNEQFF. As DNA, the CDR3 is TGTGCCAGCAGCCGCACGGGGGTCTCCTACAATGAGCAGTTCTTC.

This clone was detected ten times or more. The chain carries TRBV5-1 and TRBJ2-1; D is unclear. Germline values: CDR1 SGHRS, CDR2 YFSETQ. Trimming pared 0 bases from V and 8 bases from J, leaving 6 bases between. This CDR3 is 12 amino acids long. This CDR3 is CASSLVEYEQFF. The CDR3 DNA reads as TGCGCCAGCAGCTTGGTGGAGTATGAGCAGTTCTTC.

J is TRBJ2-3 and V is TRBV10-3; 7 bases agree with TRBD1. Germline V CDR1 and CDR2: ENHRY, SYGVKD. The CDR3 has 13 amino acids. V shed 3 bases, J shed 6 bases, and the junction held 3 bases outside the gene matches. CDR3 residues: CAISDPQGDTQYF. For the CDR3, the DNA is TGTGCCATCAGTGACCCACAGGGGGATACGCAGTATTTT.

The chain carries TRBV7-9 and TRBJ2-7; 9 positions agree with TRBD2. The CDR3 spans 14 residues. The germline CDR1 and CDR2 sequences are SEHNR and FQNEAQ (reference sequence). With 3 bases clipped from V and 4 bases from J, the junction kept 4 bases outside the gene matches. CDR3 protein: CASSFSGGRYEQYF. The CDR3 DNA follows: TGTGCCAGCAGCTTTAGCGGGGGCCGATACGAGCAGTACTTC.

The chain is built from TRBV5-1 and TRBJ1-4; 7 bases agree with TRBD1. The CDR3 contains 15 residues. V trimming: 0 bases; J trimming: 3 bases; junction bases outside the gene matches: 2. CDR1 and CDR2 (germline): SGHRS, YFSETQ. CDR3 DNA: TGCGCCAGCAGCTTGGAGGGGGCTTCTAATGAAAAACTGTTTTTT. Its translation: CASSLEGASNEKLFF. Using reference TRBV5-1 and TRBJ1-4 for the parts outside the CDR3, the full variable domain is KAGVTQTPRYLIKTRGQQVTLSCSPISGHRSVSWYQQTPGQGLQFLFEYFSETQRNKGNFPGRFSGRQFSNSRSEMNVSTLELGDSALYLCASSLEGASNEKLFFGSGTQLSVL.

The rearrangement links TRBV13 to TRBJ2-1; D may be TRBD2 (6 bases). This CDR3 is built from 15 residues. Trimming took 5 bases from V and 9 from J, leaving 20 bases between them. Germline CDR1 is PRHDT and CDR2 is FYEKMQ (reference sequence). Written as DNA, the CDR3 is TGTGCCAGCAGCCGCCCGGGAGTGGGCATAATTGAGCAGTTCTTC. Its translation is CASSRPGVGIIEQFF.

The chain employs TRBV11-2 and TRBJ1-2, with D maybe TRBD1 (6 bases). The V and J ends lost 5 bases and 7 bases respectively, with 17 bases between them. The CDR3 length is 14 residues. Germline loops: CDR1 SGHAT, CDR2 FQNNGV. The DNA for the CDR3 is TGTGCCAGCAGCCGCCAAGGGGGTGGAACTGGCTACACCTTC. Its protein product is CASSRQGGGTGYTF.